The present TCR beta chain was sequenced within a study of PD-1 blockade in classical Hodgkin lymphoma. Time point specified: cycle 4 day 1 (C4D1), after more than five weeks of nivolumab. After autologous stem cell transplantation all patients relapsed, and prior brentuximab vedotin exposure differed between cohorts. The method was immunoSEQ multiplex PCR; TCRdb's version includes in-frame clones alone and lacks a portion of them. The sample lists some 93,000 clones; over 80% were seen once. V was shortened by 1 base and J by 13 bases, with 14 bases between the two germline ends. The CDR3 runs to 13 residues. Germline V gene lookup returns CDR1 SNHLY and CDR2 FYNNEI. This clone appeared once.

This TCR was sampled from a human donor with classical Hodgkin lymphoma. The sample in question was peripheral blood mononuclear cells (PBMCs), obtained before the fourth cycle of nivolumab. The chain employs TRBV2 and TRBJ2-1; D unresolved. Here the CDR3 DNA reads TGTGCCAGCAGTGAAGAGGCCGGCCCACTCCAGTTCTTC. This translates into CASSEEAGPLQFF.